The T cell receptor (beta chain) under discussion was sequenced for a study of spatial heterogeneity in lung cancer. Study summary: Beta-chain sequences consistently outnumbered alpha-chain sequences in detection.

Study results and caveats: Counts of expanded alpha and beta TCRs within tumors tracked the tumor nonsynonymous mutation count. When ubiquitous and regional expanded TCRs were counted, their numbers tracked ubiquitous and regional nonsynonymous mutations, respectively.

This clonotype was counted a few times. Its antigen is undetermined. This CDR3 spans 16 amino acids. The V gene's germline CDR1 is SGHRS and CDR2 YFSETQ. The J segment lost 4 bases and the V segment lost 4 bases, leaving 10 bases of the junction unmatched. Time point here: sample taken at primary tumor resection. Every cDNA TCR molecule received its own unique molecular identifier. TCRdb fed the 5' RACE reads into MiXCR, producing one record per CDR3 protein. The sample consists of 18,000 or so distinct CDR3 sequences, 4.5% to 7% of them appearing once. The chain recombines TRBV5-1 with TRBJ2-7, with 11 bases lining up with TRBD2. The sample was lung tumor tissue, taken at surgery. The sequence was collected from a female donor with early-stage non-small cell lung cancer. The CDR3 is CASSVTSGVVLYEQYF. The CDR3 DNA reads as TGCGCCAGCAGCGTGACTAGCGGGGTCGTCCTTTACGAGCAGTACTTC.